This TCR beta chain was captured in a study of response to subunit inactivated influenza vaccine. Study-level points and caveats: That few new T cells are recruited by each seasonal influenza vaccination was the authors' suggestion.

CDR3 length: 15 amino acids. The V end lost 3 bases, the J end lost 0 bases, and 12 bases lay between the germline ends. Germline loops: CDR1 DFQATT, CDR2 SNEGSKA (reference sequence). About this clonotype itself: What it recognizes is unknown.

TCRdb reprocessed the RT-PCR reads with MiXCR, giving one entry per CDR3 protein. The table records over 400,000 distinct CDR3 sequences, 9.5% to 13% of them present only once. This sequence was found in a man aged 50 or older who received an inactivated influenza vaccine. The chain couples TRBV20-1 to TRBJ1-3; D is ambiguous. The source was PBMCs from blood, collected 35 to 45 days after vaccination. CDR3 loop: CSARESGLSGNTIYF. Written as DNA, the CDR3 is TGCAGTGCTAGGGAGAGTGGACTCTCTGGAAACACCATATATTTT.